Reported below is one T cell receptor (beta chain). Its antigen remains unknown. The data were produced by immunoSEQ multiplex PCR, yet TCRdb's version contains in-frame clones alone and is incomplete. The sample lists about 130,000 clones, around 94% occurring once. The sample belongs to a study of T cell responses to AZD1222 COVID-19 vaccine. General study findings and limits: Receipt of two AZD1222 doses was followed by a rise in Spike-specific TCR breadth and depth. Targeting of unmutated variant regions was reportedly seen in nearly half of spike-specific TCRs.

The clonotype comes from an adult in good health. The starting material was peripheral blood, obtained on day 0 of AZD1222 vaccination.

The CDR3 sequence is CASSSGPSHYGYTF. CDR3 in DNA: TGTGCCAGCAGTTCCGGTCCGTCCCACTATGGCTACACCTTC. The chain combines TRBV27 with TRBJ1-2; no clear D gene. Trimming removed 4 bases at V and 3 bases at J, with 12 bases between. Germline loops: CDR1 MNHEY, CDR2 SMNVEV (reference sequence). This CDR3 spans 14 amino acids.